This T cell receptor (beta chain) was found in a study of cytomegalovirus exposure and HLA in healthy donors. Study-wide findings and caveats: Later on, analysis showed that most CMV-associated TCR beta chains appeared to be HLA-restricted. A later analysis showed HLA-associated TCR beta chains outstripping equally common others in clonal expansion.

This clone was seen more than once but under ten times. Its antigen is undetermined. The study ran its PCR with 60 Vbeta and 13 Jbeta primers. Produced via immunoSEQ multiplex PCR; TCRdb's table is partial and in-frame only. The sample lists about 190,000 clones, roughly 73% occurring once. Healthy bone marrow donors made up the donor group. With 6 bases removed from V and 5 bases from J, the gap between germline ends came to 7 bases. Germline lookup yields CDR1 SNHLY and CDR2 FYNNEI. The CDR3 runs to 12 residues. This chain connects TRBV2 to TRBJ1-4; D gene unclear. Sequencing used PBMCs. This clonotype was sampled from a woman younger than 45 in good health and CMV-seropositive. The CDR3 coding sequence is TGTGCCAGCAGGGCCCCCAATGAAAAACTGTTTTTT. Amino acid sequence: CASRAPNEKLFF.